Listed here is a single T cell receptor beta chain. The record originates from a study of cytomegalovirus exposure and HLA in healthy donors. PCR primers comprised 60 Vbeta and 13 Jbeta primers. Some clones are missing from TCRdb's copy, which holds only in-frame ones; the method was immunoSEQ multiplex PCR. This table has about 190,000 clones, about 80% appearing once. This CDR3 has 15 amino acids. Trimming cost V 5 bases and J 6 bases, with 17 bases left between them. Germline CDR1 is LNHDA and CDR2 is SQIVND (reference sequence). The material sequenced was PBMCs. The TCR comes from a woman in her thirties or forties in good health and CMV-seronegative. The chain uses TRBV19 and TRBJ1-5; tentative D call: TRBD1 (6 bases). CDR3 sequence: CASSEGHSVGQPQHF. The CDR3 DNA reads as TGTGCCAGTAGTGAGGGACATTCAGTCGGTCAGCCCCAGCATTTT.